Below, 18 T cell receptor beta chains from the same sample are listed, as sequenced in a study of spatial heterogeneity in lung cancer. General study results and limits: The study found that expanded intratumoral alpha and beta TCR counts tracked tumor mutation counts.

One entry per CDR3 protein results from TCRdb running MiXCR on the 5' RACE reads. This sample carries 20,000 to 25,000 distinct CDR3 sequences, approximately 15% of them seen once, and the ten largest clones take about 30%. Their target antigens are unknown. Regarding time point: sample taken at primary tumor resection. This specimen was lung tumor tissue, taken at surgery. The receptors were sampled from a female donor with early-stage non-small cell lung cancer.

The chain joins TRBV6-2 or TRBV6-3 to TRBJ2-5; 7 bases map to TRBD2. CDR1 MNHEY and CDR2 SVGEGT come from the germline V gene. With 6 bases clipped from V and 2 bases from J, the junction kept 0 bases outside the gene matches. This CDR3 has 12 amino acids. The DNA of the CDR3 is TGTGCCAGCAGAGCGGGACAAGAGACCCAGTACTTC. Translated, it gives CASRAGQETQYF.

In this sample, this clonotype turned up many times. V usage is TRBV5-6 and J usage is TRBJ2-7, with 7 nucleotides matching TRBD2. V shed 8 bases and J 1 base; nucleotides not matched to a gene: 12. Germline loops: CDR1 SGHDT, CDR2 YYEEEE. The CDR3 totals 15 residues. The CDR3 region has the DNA TGTGCCAGTCAACTGGCGGGGGTAAGGTCCTACGAGCAGTACTTC. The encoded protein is CASQLAGVRSYEQYF.

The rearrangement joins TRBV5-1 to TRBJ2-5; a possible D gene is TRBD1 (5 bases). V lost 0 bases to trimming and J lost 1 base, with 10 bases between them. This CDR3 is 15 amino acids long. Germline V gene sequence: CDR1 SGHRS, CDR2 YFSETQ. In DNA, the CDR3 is TGCGCCAGCAGCTTGGGTGCAGGGCCCCAAGAGACCCAGTACTTC. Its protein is CASSLGAGPQETQYF. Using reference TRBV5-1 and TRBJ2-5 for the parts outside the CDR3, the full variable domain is KAGVTQTPRYLIKTRGQQVTLSCSPISGHRSVSWYQQTPGQGLQFLFEYFSETQRNKGNFPGRFSGRQFSNSRSEMNVSTLELGDSALYLCASSLGAGPQETQYFGPGTRLLVL.

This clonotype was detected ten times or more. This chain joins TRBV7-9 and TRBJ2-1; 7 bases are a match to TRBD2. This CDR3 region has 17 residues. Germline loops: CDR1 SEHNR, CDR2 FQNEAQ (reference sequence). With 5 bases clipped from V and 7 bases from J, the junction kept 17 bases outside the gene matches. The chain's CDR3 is CASSPQRSSGVRNEQFF. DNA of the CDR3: TGTGCCAGCAGCCCGCAAAGGTCAAGCGGGGTAAGGAATGAGCAGTTCTTC. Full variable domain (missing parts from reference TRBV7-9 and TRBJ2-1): DTGVSQNPRHKITKRGQNVTFRCDPISEHNRLYWYRQTLGQGPEFLTYFQNEAQLEKSRLLSDRFSAERPKGSFSTLEIQRTEQGDSAMYLCASSPQRSSGVRNEQFFGPGTRLTVL.

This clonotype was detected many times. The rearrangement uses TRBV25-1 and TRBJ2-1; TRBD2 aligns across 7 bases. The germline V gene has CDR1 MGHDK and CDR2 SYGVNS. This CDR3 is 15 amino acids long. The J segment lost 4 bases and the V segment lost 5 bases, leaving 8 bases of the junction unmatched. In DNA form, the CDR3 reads TGTGCCAGCAGTTTGGGAGGGTTTCGGTACAATGAGCAGTTCTTC. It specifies CASSLGGFRYNEQFF. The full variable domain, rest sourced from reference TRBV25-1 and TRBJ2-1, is EADIYQTPRYLVIGTGKKITLECSQTMGHDKMYWYQQDPGMELHLIHYSYGVNSTEKGDLSSESTVSRIRTEHFPLTLESARPSHTSQYLCASSLGGFRYNEQFFGPGTRLTVL.

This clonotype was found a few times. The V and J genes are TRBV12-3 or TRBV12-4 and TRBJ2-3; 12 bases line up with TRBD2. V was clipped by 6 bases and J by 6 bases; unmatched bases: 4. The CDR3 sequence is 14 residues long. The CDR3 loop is CASRRGTSGDTQYF. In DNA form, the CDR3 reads TGTGCCAGCAGGCGCGGGACTAGCGGGGATACGCAGTATTTT.

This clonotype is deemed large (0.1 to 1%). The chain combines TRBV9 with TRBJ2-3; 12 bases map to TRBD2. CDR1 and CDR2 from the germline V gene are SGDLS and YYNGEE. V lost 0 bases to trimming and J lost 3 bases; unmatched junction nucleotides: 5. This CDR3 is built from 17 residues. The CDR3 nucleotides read TGTGCCAGCAGCGTAGCTTCAACTAGCGGGGGGACAGATACGCAGTATTTT. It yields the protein CASSVASTSGGTDTQYF.

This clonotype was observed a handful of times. CDR3 sequence: CASSRPGRKVTDTQYF. CDR3 nucleotide sequence: TGTGCCAGCAGCCGCCCCGGGCGGAAGGTTACAGATACGCAGTATTTT. V is TRBV28 and J is TRBJ2-3, with D unclear. Germline CDR1 MDHEN, CDR2 SYDVKM. V dropped 6 bases and J dropped 3 bases, with 19 bases sitting between them. The CDR3 extends over 16 amino acids.

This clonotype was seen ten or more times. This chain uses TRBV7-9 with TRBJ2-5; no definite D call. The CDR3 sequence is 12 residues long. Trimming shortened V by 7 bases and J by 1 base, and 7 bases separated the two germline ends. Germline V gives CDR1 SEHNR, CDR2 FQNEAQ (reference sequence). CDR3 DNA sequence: TGTGCCAGCAAGAACAGCCAAGAGACCCAGTACTTC. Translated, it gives CASKNSQETQYF.

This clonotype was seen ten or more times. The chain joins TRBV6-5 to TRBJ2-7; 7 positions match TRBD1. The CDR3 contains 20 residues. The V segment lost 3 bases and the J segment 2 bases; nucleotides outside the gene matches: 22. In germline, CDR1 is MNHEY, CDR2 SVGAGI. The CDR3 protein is CASSYLRRDRRTLSPYEQYF. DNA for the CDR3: TGTGCCAGCAGTTATCTTAGAAGGGACAGACGTACCTTGTCCCCCTACGAGCAGTACTTC.

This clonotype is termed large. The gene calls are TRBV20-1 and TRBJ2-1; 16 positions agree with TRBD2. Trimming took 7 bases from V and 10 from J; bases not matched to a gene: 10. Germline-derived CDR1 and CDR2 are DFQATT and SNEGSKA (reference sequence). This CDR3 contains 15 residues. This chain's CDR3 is CSEVPSGLAGGEQFF. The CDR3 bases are TGCAGTGAAGTGCCCTCGGGACTAGCGGGGGGGGAGCAGTTCTTC.

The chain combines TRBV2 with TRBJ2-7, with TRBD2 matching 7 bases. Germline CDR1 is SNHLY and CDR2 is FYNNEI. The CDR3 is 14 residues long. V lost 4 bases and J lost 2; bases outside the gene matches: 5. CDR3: CASSGASGTYEQYF. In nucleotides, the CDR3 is TGTGCCAGCAGTGGGGCTAGCGGTACCTACGAGCAGTACTTC.

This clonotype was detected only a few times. CDR3 sequence: CASSFQSYNEQFF. CDR3 DNA: TGTGCCAGCAGCTTTCAGTCCTACAATGAGCAGTTCTTC. The chain joins TRBV7-6 to TRBJ2-1; D is uncertain. Trimming took 3 bases from V and 1 from J, leaving 4 bases between them. Germline values: CDR1 SGHVS, CDR2 FNYEAQ. This CDR3 is 13 amino acids long.

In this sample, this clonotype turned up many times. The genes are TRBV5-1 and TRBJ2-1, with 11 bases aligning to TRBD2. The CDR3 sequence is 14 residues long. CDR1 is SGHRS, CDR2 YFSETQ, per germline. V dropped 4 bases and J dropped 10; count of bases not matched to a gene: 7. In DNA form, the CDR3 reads TGCGCCAGCAGCCAAAGACTAGCGGGACTAGAGCAGTTCTTC. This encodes CASSQRLAGLEQFF.

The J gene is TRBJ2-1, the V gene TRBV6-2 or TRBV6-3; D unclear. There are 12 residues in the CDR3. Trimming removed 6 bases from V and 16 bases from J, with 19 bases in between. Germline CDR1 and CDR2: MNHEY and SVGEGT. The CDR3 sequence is CASRPSVGAGFF. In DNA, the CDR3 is TGTGCCAGCAGACCCTCAGTGGGCGCTGGATTCTTC.

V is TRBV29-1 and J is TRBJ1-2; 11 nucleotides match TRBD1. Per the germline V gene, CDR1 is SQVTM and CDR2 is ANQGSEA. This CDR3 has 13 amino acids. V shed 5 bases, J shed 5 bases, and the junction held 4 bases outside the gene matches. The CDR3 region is CSVTGTGGYGYTF. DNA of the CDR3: TGCAGCGTTACCGGGACAGGGGGTTATGGCTACACCTTC. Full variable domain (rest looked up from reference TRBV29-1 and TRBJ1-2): SAVISQKPSRDICQRGTSLTIQCQVDSQVTMMFWYRQQPGQSLTLIATANQGSEATYESGFVIDKFPISRPNLTFSTLTVSNMSPEDSSIYLCSVTGTGGYGYTFGSGTRLTVV.

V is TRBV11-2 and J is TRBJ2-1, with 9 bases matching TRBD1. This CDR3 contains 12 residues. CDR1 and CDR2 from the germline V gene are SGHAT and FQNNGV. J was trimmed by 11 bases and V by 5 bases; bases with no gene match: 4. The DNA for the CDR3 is TGTGCCAGCAGCCTGGGACAGGGCAAGCAGTTCTTC. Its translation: CASSLGQGKQFF.

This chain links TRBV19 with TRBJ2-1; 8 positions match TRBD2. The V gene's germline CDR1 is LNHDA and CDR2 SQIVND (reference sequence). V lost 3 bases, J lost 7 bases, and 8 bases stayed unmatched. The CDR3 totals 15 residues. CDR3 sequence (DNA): TGTGCCAGTAGTATCGGGGGCGGGACTAGAAATGAGCAGTTCTTC. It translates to CASSIGGGTRNEQFF.